The clone carrying this T cell receptor (beta chain) was observed a single time. Its antigen is not identified. The ends lost 6 bases at V and 7 bases at J; junction bases unmatched: 9. CDR3 length equals 14 residues. Germline CDR1 and CDR2: MDHEN and SYDVKM. The record originates from a study of blood T cells in healthy people across ages. Findings of the study overall: Getting older went along with TCR beta diversity per million T cells dropping roughly linearly. Shifts in expanded clonotypes may have been confounded by donor CMV status, which was unknown. A strong correlation was found between TCR beta diversity and the percentage of naive T cells.

Then a second PCR, running about 7 to 11 cycles, was carried out with a sample-barcoded 5' primer and a J-beta primer mix. Each cDNA molecule carried a tag from a template-switch adaptor that contained 12 random nucleotides. TCRdb re-called the 5' RACE reads through MiXCR, storing one row per CDR3 protein. The data show roughly 1.6 million distinct CDR3 sequences, about 31% seen once. The rearrangement joins TRBV28 to TRBJ2-1, with TRBD2 identical over 7 bases. The sequenced material came from blood. This TCR was sampled from a woman in her twenties or thirties in good health. CDR3 DNA sequence: TGTGCCAGCAGGAGGGACTACGTCGGGAATGAGCAGTTCTTC. Translation: CASRRDYVGNEQFF.